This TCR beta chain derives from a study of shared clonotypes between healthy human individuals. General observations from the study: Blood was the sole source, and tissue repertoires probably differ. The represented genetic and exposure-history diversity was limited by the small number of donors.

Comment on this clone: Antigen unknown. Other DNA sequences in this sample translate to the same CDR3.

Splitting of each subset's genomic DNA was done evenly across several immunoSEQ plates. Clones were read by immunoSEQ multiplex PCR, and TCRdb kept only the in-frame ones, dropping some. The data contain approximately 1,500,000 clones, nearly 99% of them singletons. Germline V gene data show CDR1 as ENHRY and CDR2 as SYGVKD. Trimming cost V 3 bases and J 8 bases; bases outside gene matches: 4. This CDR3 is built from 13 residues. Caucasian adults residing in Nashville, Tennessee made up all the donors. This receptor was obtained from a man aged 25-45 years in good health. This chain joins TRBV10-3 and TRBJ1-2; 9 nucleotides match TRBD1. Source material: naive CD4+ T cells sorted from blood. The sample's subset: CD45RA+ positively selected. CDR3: CAISEQGARGYTF. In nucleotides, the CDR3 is TGTGCCATCAGTGAACAGGGGGCGCGCGGCTACACCTTC.